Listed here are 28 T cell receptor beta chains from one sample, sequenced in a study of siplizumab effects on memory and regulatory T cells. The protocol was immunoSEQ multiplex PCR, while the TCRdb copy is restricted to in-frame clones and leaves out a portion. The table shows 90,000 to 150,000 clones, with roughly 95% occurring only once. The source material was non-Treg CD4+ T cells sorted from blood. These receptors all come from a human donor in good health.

CDR3 region: CASSSGLAGREQFF. The CDR3 DNA is TGTGCCAGCAGCTCCGGACTAGCGGGGCGTGAGCAGTTCTTC. The V gene is TRBV7-3, the J gene TRBJ2-1; 12 positions agree with TRBD2. J gave up 9 bases and V 4 bases, and 4 bases lay outside the gene matches. The CDR3 spans 14 residues. Germline values: CDR1 SGHTA, CDR2 FQGTGA.

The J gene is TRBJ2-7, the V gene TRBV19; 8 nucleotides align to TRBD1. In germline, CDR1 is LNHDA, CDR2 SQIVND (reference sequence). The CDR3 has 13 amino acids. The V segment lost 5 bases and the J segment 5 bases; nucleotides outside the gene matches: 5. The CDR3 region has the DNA TGTGCCAGTAGTCCGGACAGGGTGGACGAGCAGTACTTC. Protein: CASSPDRVDEQYF.

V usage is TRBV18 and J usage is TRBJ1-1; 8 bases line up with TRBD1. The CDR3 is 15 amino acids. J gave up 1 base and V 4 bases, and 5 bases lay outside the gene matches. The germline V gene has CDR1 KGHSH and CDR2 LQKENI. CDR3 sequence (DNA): TGTGCCAGCTCACTAGGACAGGGCCGGAACACTGAAGCTTTCTTT. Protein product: CASSLGQGRNTEAFF.

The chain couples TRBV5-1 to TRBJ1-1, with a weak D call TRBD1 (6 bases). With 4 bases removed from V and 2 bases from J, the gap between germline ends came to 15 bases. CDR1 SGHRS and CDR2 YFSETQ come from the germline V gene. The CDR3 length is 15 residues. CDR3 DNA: TGCGCCAGCAGCCAAAGAGGGGGAGGAAACACTGAAGCTTTCTTT. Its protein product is CASSQRGGGNTEAFF. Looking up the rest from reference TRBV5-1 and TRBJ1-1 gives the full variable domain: KAGVTQTPRYLIKTRGQQVTLSCSPISGHRSVSWYQQTPGQGLQFLFEYFSETQRNKGNFPGRFSGRQFSNSRSEMNVSTLELGDSALYLCASSQRGGGNTEAFFGQGTRLTVV.

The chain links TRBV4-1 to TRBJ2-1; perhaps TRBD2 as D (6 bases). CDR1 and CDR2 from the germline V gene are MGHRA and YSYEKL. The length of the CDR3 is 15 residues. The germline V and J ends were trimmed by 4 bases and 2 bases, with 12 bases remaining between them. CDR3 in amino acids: CASSLLARAYNEQFF. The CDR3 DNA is TGCGCCAGCAGCCTACTAGCCCGAGCCTACAATGAGCAGTTCTTC.

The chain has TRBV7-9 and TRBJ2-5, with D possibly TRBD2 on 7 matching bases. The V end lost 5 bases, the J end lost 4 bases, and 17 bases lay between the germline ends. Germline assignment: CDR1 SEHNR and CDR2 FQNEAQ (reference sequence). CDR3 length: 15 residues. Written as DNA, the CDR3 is TGTGCCAGCAGCCACGGAGGGGGGGACTCAGAGACCCAGTACTTC. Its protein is CASSHGGGDSETQYF.

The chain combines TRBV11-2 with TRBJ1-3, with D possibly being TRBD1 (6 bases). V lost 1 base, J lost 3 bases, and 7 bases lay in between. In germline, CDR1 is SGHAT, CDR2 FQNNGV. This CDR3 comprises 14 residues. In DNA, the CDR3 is TGTGCCAGCAGCTTAGCCAGGGGTGGAAACACCATATATTTT. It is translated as CASSLARGGNTIYF.

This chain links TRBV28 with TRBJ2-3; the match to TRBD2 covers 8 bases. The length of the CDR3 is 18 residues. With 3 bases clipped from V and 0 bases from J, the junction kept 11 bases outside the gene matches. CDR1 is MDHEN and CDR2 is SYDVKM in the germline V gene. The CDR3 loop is CASSFEVGSGGSTDTQYF. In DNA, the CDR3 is TGTGCCAGCAGTTTTGAAGTAGGGAGCGGGGGTAGCACAGATACGCAGTATTTT.

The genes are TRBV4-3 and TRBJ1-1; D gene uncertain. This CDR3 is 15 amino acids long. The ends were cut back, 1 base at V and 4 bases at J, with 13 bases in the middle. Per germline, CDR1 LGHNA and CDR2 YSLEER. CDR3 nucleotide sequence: TGCGCCAGCAGCCAAGTAGTTGCCCGAGGCACTGAAGCTTTCTTT. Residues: CASSQVVARGTEAFF.

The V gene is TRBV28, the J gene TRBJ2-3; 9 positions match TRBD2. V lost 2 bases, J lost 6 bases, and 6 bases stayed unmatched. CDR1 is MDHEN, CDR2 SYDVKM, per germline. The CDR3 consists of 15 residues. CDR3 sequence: CASSLGGGVGDTQYF. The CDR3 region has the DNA TGTGCCAGCAGTTTAGGCGGGGGGGTCGGGGATACGCAGTATTTT.

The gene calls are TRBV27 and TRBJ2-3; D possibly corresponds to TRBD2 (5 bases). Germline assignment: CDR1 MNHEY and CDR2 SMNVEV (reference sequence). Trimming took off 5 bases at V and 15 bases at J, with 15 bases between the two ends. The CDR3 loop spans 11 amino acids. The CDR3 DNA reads TGTGCCAGCAGTGAGGCCGGGAAAAATTATTTT. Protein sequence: CASSEAGKNYF.

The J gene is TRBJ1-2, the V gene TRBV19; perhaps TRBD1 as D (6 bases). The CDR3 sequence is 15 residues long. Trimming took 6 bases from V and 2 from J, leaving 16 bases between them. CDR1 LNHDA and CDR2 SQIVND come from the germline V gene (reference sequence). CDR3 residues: CASSQGSLGNYGYTF. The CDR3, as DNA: TGTGCCAGTAGCCAGGGGTCCTTGGGAAACTATGGCTACACCTTC.

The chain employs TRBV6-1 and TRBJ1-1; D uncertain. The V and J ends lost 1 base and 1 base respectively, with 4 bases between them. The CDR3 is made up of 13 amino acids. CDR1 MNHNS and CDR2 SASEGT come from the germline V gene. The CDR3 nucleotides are TGTGCCAGCAGTGAAGTGGAGAACACTGAAGCTTTCTTT. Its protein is CASSEVENTEAFF.

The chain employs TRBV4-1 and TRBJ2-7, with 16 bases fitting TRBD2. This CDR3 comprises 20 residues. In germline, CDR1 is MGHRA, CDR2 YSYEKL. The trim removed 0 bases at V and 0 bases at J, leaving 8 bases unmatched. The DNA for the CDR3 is TGCGCCAGCAGCCAAGATCTGGGGACTAGCGGGGGGGCTAGCTCCTACGAGCAGTACTTC. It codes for CASSQDLGTSGGASSYEQYF.

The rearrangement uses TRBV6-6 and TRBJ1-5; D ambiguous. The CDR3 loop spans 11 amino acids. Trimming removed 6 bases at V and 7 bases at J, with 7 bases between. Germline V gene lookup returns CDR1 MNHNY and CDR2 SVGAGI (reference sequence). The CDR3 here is CASSPAQPQHF. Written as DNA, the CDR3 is TGTGCCAGCAGCCCCGCCCAGCCCCAGCATTTT.

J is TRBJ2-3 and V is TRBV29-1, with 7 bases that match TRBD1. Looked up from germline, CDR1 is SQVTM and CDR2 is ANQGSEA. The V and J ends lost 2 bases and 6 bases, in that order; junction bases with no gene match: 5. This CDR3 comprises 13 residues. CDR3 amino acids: CSVETDRADTQYF. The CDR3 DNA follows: TGCAGCGTTGAAACCGACAGGGCGGATACGCAGTATTTT.

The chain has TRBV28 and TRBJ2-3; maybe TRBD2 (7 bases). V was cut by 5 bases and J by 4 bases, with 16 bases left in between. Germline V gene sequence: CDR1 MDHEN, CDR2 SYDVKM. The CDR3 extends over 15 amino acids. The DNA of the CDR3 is TGTGCCAGCAGTGCATCCGGGGGGCGGGCAGATACGCAGTATTTT. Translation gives CASSASGGRADTQYF.

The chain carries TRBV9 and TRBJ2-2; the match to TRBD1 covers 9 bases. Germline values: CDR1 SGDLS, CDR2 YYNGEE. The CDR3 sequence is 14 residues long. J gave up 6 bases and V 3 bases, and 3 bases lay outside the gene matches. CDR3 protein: CASSARQGAGELFF. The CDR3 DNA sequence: TGTGCCAGCAGCGCAAGACAGGGGGCCGGGGAGCTGTTTTTT.

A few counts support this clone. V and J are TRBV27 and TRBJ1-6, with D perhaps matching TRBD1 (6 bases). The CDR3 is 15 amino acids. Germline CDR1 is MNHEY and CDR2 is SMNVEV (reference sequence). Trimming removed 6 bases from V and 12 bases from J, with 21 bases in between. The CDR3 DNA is TGTGCCAGCAGGGGAGACAGGAACCCTTGGGAACCCCTCCACTTT. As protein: CASRGDRNPWEPLHF.

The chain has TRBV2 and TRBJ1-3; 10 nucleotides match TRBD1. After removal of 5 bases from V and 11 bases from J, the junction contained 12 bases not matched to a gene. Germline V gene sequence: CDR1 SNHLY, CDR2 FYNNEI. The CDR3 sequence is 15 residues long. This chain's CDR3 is CASSRGQGFGGAIYF. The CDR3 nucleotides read TGTGCCAGCAGTCGGGGACAGGGGTTTGGAGGCGCCATATATTTT.

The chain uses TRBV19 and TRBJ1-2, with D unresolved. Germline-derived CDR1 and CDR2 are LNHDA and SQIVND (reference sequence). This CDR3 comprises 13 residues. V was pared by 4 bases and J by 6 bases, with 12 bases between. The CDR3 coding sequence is TGTGCCAGTAGTAAGGGTTGGGAAGATGGCTACACCTTC. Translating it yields CASSKGWEDGYTF.

The CDR3, as DNA: TGTGCCAGCAGCCAAGATCTTGGTAGAACAGAGACCCAGTACTTC. Its translation is CASSQDLGRTETQYF. The chain employs TRBV14 and TRBJ2-5, with D unresolved. There are 15 residues in the CDR3. With 0 bases removed from V and 4 bases from J, the gap between germline ends came to 12 bases. Germline values: CDR1 SGHDN, CDR2 FVKESK.

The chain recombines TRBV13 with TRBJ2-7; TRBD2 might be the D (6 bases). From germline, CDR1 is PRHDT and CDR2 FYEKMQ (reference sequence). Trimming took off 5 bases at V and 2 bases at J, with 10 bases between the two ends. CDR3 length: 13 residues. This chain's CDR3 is CASSRDSTYEQYF. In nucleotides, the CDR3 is TGTGCCAGCAGCCGGGACTCTACCTACGAGCAGTACTTC.

The CDR3 sequence is CASSLRPGTASGNTIYF. In nucleotides, the CDR3 is TGTGCCAGCAGCTTAAGACCCGGGACAGCCTCTGGAAACACCATATATTTT. The chain employs TRBV7-9 and TRBJ1-3, with 7 bases that match TRBD1. Losses at the gene ends were 2 bases for V and 0 bases for J; bases not matched to a gene: 7. Germline values: CDR1 SEHNR, CDR2 FQNEAQ (reference sequence). The CDR3 totals 17 residues.

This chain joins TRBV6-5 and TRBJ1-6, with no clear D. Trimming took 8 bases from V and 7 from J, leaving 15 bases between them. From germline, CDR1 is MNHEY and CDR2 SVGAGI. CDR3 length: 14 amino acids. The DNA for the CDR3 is TGTGCCAGCGGCATGGGGATGAGGAATTCACCCCTCCACTTT. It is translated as CASGMGMRNSPLHF.

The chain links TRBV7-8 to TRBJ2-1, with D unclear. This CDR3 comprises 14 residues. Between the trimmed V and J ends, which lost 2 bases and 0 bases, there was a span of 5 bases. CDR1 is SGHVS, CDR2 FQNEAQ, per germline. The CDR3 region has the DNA TGTGCCAGCAGCTTAAGTATCTCCTACAATGAGCAGTTCTTC. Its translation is CASSLSISYNEQFF. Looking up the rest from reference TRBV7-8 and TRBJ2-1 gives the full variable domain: GAGVSQSPRYKVAKRGQDVALRCDPISGHVSLFWYQQALGQGPEFLTYFQNEAQLDKSGLPSDRFFAERPEGSVSTLKIQRTQQEDSAVYLCASSLSISYNEQFFGPGTRLTVL.

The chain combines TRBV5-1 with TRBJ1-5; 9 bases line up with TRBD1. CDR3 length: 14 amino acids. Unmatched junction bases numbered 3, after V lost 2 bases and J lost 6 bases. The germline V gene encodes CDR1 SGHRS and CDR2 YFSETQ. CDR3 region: CASSLTGGGQPQHF. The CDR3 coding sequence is TGCGCCAGCAGCTTAACAGGGGGCGGTCAGCCCCAGCATTTT.

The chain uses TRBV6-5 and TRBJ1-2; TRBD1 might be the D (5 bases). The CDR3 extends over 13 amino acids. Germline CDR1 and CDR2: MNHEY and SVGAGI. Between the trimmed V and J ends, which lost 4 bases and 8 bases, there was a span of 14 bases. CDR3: CASSSQGPRGYTF. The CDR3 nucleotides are TGTGCCAGCAGTTCCCAGGGCCCTCGGGGCTACACCTTC.